This TCR beta chain was captured in a study of T cell repertoires in cytomegalovirus infection. In the case of this clonotype: Its antigen is unknown.

TCRdb re-called the reads through MiXCR, storing one row per CDR3 protein. The sample lists fewer than 850,000 distinct CDR3 sequences, roughly 29% occurring once. The CDR3 is made up of 16 amino acids. The V end was cut by 2 bases, the J end by 5 bases, with 18 bases between. Germline CDR1 LNHDA, CDR2 SQIVND (reference sequence). This sequence originates from a human donor in good health (CMV status not recorded). Some clones in this sample may be carry-over from other donors' samples. Material: cultured CD8+ T cells from PBMCs, obtained from culture after CMV antigen stimulation. The V call is TRBV19, the J call TRBJ2-5; possibly TRBD2 for D (5 bases). CDR3 residues: CASSIKEDWPRETQYF. Here the CDR3 DNA reads TGTGCCAGTAGTATAAAAGAGGACTGGCCCAGGGAGACCCAGTACTTC.